This is a list of T cell receptor beta chains from one sample in a study of T cells in Graves' hyperthyroidism and ophthalmopathy. TCRdb analysed the multiplex PCR reads with MiXCR anew, one entry per CDR3 protein. The table lists hundreds of thousands of distinct CDR3 sequences, approximately 23% of them singletons. The sample comprised blood. The receptor set was obtained from a man aged 30 to 39 with Graves' ophthalmopathy. The CDR3 runs from the conserved cysteine through the conserved F or W. Each record gives: J gene, CDR3 length, clone size, V gene, D gene, CDR3 protein, CDR3 DNA. D genes are given only for firm matches. Rows may omit the clone size; those that give it use once, few, many or a size class.

j_gene: TRBJ2-7; len: 13; abundance: NA; v_gene: TRBV3-1; d_gene: NA; CDR3aa: CASTQALGYEQYF; CDR3nt: TGTGCCAGCACCCAAGCTTTGGGCTACGAGCAGTACTTC
j_gene: TRBJ1-5; len: 15; abundance: many; v_gene: TRBV27; d_gene: NA; CDR3aa: CASSLSASRGQPQHF; CDR3nt: TGTGCCAGCAGTTTATCCGCAAGTAGGGGTCAGCCCCAGCATTTT
j_gene: TRBJ2-7; len: 12; abundance: NA; v_gene: TRBV10-3; d_gene: TRBD2; CDR3aa: CATRTSRREEYF; CDR3nt: TGTGCCACCCGGACTAGCAGGAGAGAGGAGTACTTC
j_gene: TRBJ2-1; len: 13; abundance: NA; v_gene: TRBV20-1; d_gene: TRBD1; CDR3aa: CSATGTGYNEQFF; CDR3nt: TGCAGTGCAACCGGGACAGGGTACAATGAGCAGTTCTTC
j_gene: TRBJ1-1; len: 14; abundance: few; v_gene: TRBV20-1; d_gene: NA; CDR3aa: CSARPRGGTQEAFF; CDR3nt: TGCAGTGCTAGACCCCGAGGGGGGACCCAAGAAGCTTTCTTT
j_gene: TRBJ1-5; len: 12; abundance: few; v_gene: TRBV28; d_gene: NA; CDR3aa: CASSPRDLSQHF; CDR3nt: TGTGCCAGCAGTCCCCGGGATTTATCCCAGCATTTT
j_gene: TRBJ1-1; len: 14; abundance: NA; v_gene: TRBV6-1; d_gene: NA; CDR3aa: CASRPIGGFPEAFF; CDR3nt: TGTGCCAGCAGACCCATCGGGGGATTCCCTGAAGCTTTCTTT
j_gene: TRBJ2-1; len: 15; abundance: few; v_gene: TRBV18; d_gene: TRBD1; CDR3aa: CASSPGTGSINEQFF; CDR3nt: TGTGCCAGCTCACCCGGGACAGGGTCGATCAATGAGCAGTTCTTC
j_gene: TRBJ2-5; len: 16; abundance: NA; v_gene: TRBV9; d_gene: TRBD2; CDR3aa: CASSVGSSGSTETQYF; CDR3nt: TGTGCCAGCAGCGTAGGGTCTAGCGGGAGTACAGAGACCCAGTACTTC
j_gene: TRBJ2-5; len: 14; abundance: NA; v_gene: TRBV7-9; d_gene: TRBD1; CDR3aa: CASRVPGQQETQYF; CDR3nt: TGTGCCAGCAGAGTTCCGGGACAGCAAGAGACCCAGTACTTC
j_gene: TRBJ2-2; len: 16; abundance: NA; v_gene: TRBV12-3/TRBV12-4; d_gene: TRBD2; CDR3aa: CASSSDSGLWTGELFF; CDR3nt: TGTGCCAGCAGTTCCGATAGCGGGCTGTGGACCGGGGAGCTGTTTTTT
j_gene: TRBJ2-5; len: 15; abundance: NA; v_gene: TRBV5-1; d_gene: NA; CDR3aa: CASSLYGTNQETQYF; CDR3nt: TGCGCCAGCAGCTTGTACGGGACAAACCAAGAGACCCAGTACTTC
j_gene: TRBJ2-3; len: 16; abundance: many; v_gene: TRBV7-9; d_gene: NA; CDR3aa: CASSILTVSSTDTQYF; CDR3nt: TGTGCCAGCAGTATCCTGACAGTCTCTAGCACAGATACGCAGTATTTT
j_gene: TRBJ2-3; len: 14; abundance: many; v_gene: TRBV5-1; d_gene: NA; CDR3aa: CASSLSGTTDTQYF; CDR3nt: TGCGCCAGCAGCTTGTCGGGGACCACAGATACGCAGTATTTT
j_gene: TRBJ2-5; len: 15; abundance: many; v_gene: TRBV5-5; d_gene: NA; CDR3aa: CASSLGGASQETQYF; CDR3nt: TGTGCCAGCAGCTTGGGGGGCGCCTCCCAAGAGACCCAGTACTTC
j_gene: TRBJ2-2; len: 14; abundance: many; v_gene: TRBV3-1; d_gene: NA; CDR3aa: CASSQGIKPGELFF; CDR3nt: TGTGCCAGCAGCCAAGGTATCAAGCCCGGGGAGCTGTTTTTT
j_gene: TRBJ2-1; len: 13; abundance: NA; v_gene: TRBV29-1; d_gene: TRBD2; CDR3aa: CSALAGGPNEQFF; CDR3nt: TGCAGCGCATTAGCGGGAGGTCCCAATGAGCAGTTCTTC
j_gene: TRBJ2-1; len: 12; abundance: few; v_gene: TRBV28; d_gene: NA; CDR3aa: CASSLRSNEQFF; CDR3nt: TGTGCCAGCAGTTTAAGGAGCAATGAGCAGTTCTTC
j_gene: TRBJ2-1; len: 14; abundance: NA; v_gene: TRBV20-1; d_gene: NA; CDR3aa: CSATTPTRPNEQFF; CDR3nt: TGCAGTGCTACTACCCCTACTAGACCCAATGAGCAGTTCTTC
j_gene: TRBJ2-6; len: 14; abundance: many; v_gene: TRBV2; d_gene: NA; CDR3aa: CASSDRVGANVLTF; CDR3nt: TGTGCCAGCAGTGACAGGGTTGGGGCCAACGTCCTGACTTTC